This entry lists 21 T cell receptor beta chains sequenced from one sample in a study of blood T cell repertoires in COVID-19. The data were produced by immunoSEQ multiplex PCR, yet TCRdb's version contains in-frame clones alone and is incomplete. The data contain tens of thousands of clones, around 89% of them singletons. Sequences were obtained from peripheral blood. These receptor sequences come from a woman aged 55-75 years with acute or convalescent COVID-19.

J is TRBJ1-5 and V is TRBV7-2; 8 bases agree with TRBD1. The CDR3 runs 14 residues. Germline loops: CDR1 SGHTA, CDR2 FQGNSA. V lost 4 bases, J lost 4 bases, and 3 bases stayed unmatched. The CDR3 sequence: CASSSTGVNQPQHF. The CDR3 DNA follows: TGTGCCAGCAGCTCGACAGGGGTAAATCAGCCCCAGCATTTT.

The V call is TRBV24-1, the J call TRBJ1-1; D unresolved. This CDR3 comprises 13 residues. V was trimmed by 5 bases and J by 1 base, leaving 7 bases between them. The V gene's germline CDR1 is KGHDR and CDR2 SFDVKD. The CDR3 nucleotides are TGTGCCACCAGTGCTTCGGGGAACACTGAAGCTTTCTTT. This codes for CATSASGNTEAFF.

The rearrangement uses TRBV5-6 and TRBJ1-1, with TRBD1 matching over 9 bases. With V trimmed by 4 bases and J by 5 bases, 6 bases remained unmatched. The CDR3 covers 14 residues. CDR1 is SGHDT, CDR2 YYEEEE, per germline. The CDR3, as DNA: TGTGCCAGCAGCCGGACAGGGGTGCGAACTGAAGCTTTCTTT. Translating gives CASSRTGVRTEAFF.

The chain carries TRBV5-1 and TRBJ1-2; 9 bases fit TRBD1. J was trimmed by 4 bases and V by 0 bases; bases with no gene match: 1. Germline lookup yields CDR1 SGHRS and CDR2 YFSETQ. This CDR3 comprises 14 residues. The CDR3 reads CASSLGDRAYGYTF. Written as DNA, the CDR3 is TGCGCCAGCAGCTTGGGGGACAGGGCCTATGGCTACACCTTC.

This clone turned up a few times. The chain joins TRBV3-1 (or the pseudogene TRBV3-2) to TRBJ1-5; a weak D match, TRBD1 (5 bases). Trimming left V 8 bases short and J 3 bases short, with 11 bases between. The germline CDR1 and CDR2 sequences are LGHDT and YNNKEL (reference sequence). This CDR3 contains 13 residues. The CDR3 spells CASSLGANQPQHF. CDR3 nucleotides: TGTGCCAGCTCCTTAGGGGCCAATCAGCCCCAGCATTTT.

The chain recombines TRBV19 with TRBJ1-1, with D possibly being TRBD1 (5 bases). This CDR3 spans 14 amino acids. Trimming removed 3 bases from V and 0 bases from J, with 8 bases in between. Germline values: CDR1 LNHDA, CDR2 SQIVND (reference sequence). CDR3 nucleotides: TGTGCCAGTAGTATTGGGGCCTTGAACACTGAAGCTTTCTTT. Protein: CASSIGALNTEAFF.

V gene TRBV18 combines with J gene TRBJ1-4; a weak D match, TRBD1 (6 bases). Germline V gives CDR1 KGHSH, CDR2 LQKENI. This CDR3 comprises 15 residues. The V end lost 3 bases, the J end lost 4 bases, and 12 bases lay between the germline ends. CDR3 sequence (DNA): TGTGCCAGCTCACCCGTGACAGGTCTTAATGAAAAACTGTTTTTT. Protein product: CASSPVTGLNEKLFF. The full variable domain, its missing parts supplied by reference TRBV18 and TRBJ1-4, is NAGVMQNPRHLVRRRGQEARLRCSPMKGHSHVYWYRQLPEEGLKFMVYLQKENIIDESGMPKERFSAEFPKEGPSILRIQQVVRGDSAAYFCASSPVTGLNEKLFFGSGTQLSVL.

The rearrangement links TRBV10-3 to TRBJ1-1; 11 nucleotides align to TRBD1. The CDR3 totals 15 residues. J was trimmed by 3 bases and V by 7 bases; bases with no gene match: 7. Germline V gene data show CDR1 as ENHRY and CDR2 as SYGVKD. CDR3 region: CAINGQGAMDTEAFF. CDR3 nucleotides: TGTGCCATCAACGGACAGGGGGCGATGGACACTGAAGCTTTCTTT.

This chain uses TRBV2 with TRBJ1-1, with D hard to call. Trimming took off 4 bases at V and 0 bases at J, with 12 bases between the two ends. The germline V gene encodes CDR1 SNHLY and CDR2 FYNNEI. The CDR3 is 15 amino acids. CDR3 bases: TGTGCCAGCAGTGTGGGTGAGAGCGTGAACACTGAAGCTTTCTTT. Its protein is CASSVGESVNTEAFF.

The chain uses TRBV5-1 and TRBJ2-2; 9 positions match TRBD2. The CDR3 spans 15 residues. Germline V gene data show CDR1 as SGHRS and CDR2 as YFSETQ. Germline trimming cut 0 bases from V and 3 bases from J; bases unmatched to any gene: 0. The DNA of the CDR3 is TGCGCCAGCAGCTTGGAGCGGGGGGACACCGGGGAGCTGTTTTTT. Translating gives CASSLERGDTGELFF.

The V and J genes are TRBV11-3 and TRBJ2-3, with 7 bases identical to TRBD1. With V trimmed by 8 bases and J by 0 bases, 2 bases remained unmatched. The CDR3 loop spans 13 amino acids. Germline CDR1 and CDR2: SGHNT and YENEEA. Here the CDR3 reads CASRDRSTDTQYF. In DNA form, the CDR3 reads TGTGCCAGCCGGGACAGAAGCACAGATACGCAGTATTTT.

Here the CDR3 DNA reads TGTGCCAGCAGCTTATCACAGGCCACGAACACTGAAGCTTTCTTT. This codes for CASSLSQATNTEAFF. The V gene is TRBV7-9, the J gene TRBJ1-1; tentative D call: TRBD1 (5 bases). V gave up 2 bases and J gave up 1 base, with 11 bases separating them. Germline V gives CDR1 SEHNR, CDR2 FQNEAQ (reference sequence). CDR3 size: 15 residues.

The table lists this clone with a count of one. The chain uses TRBV6-2 or TRBV6-3 and TRBJ2-7; TRBD1 aligns across 7 bases. The CDR3 is 17 amino acids. Germline lookup yields CDR1 MNHEY and CDR2 SVGEGT. V was pared by 3 bases and J by 2 bases, with 13 bases of the junction left unmatched. The CDR3 nucleotides read TGTGCCAGCAGTTATATCCCCGGACAGGATACTCCCTACGAGCAGTACGTC. This sequence encodes CASSYIPGQDTPYEQYV.

This chain uses TRBV7-9 with TRBJ1-5; D is unclear. This CDR3 is built from 16 residues. Germline V gives CDR1 SEHNR, CDR2 FQNEAQ (reference sequence). V shed 0 bases and J shed 3 bases, with 12 bases lying between them. Written as DNA, the CDR3 is TGTGCCAGCAGCTTAGCGCCAGAGGGCTCCAATCAGCCCCAGCATTTT. Protein sequence: CASSLAPEGSNQPQHF.

The J gene is TRBJ1-4, the V gene TRBV6-5; possibly TRBD1 for D (6 bases). With 6 bases removed from V and 5 bases from J, the gap between germline ends came to 13 bases. CDR1 is MNHEY, CDR2 SVGAGI, per germline. The length of the CDR3 is 14 residues. In DNA, the CDR3 is TGTGCCAGCAGACGGGACAATCAAAATGAAAAACTGTTTTTT. Its protein is CASRRDNQNEKLFF.

The gene calls are TRBV7-9 and TRBJ2-5; 8 bases fit TRBD2. There are 16 residues in the CDR3. CDR1 SEHNR and CDR2 FQNEAQ come from the germline V gene (reference sequence). Trimming at V came to 2 bases and at J to 4 bases, leaving 9 bases not matched to a gene. This CDR3 reads CASSLYRGGPPETQYF. The CDR3 DNA is TGTGCCAGCAGCTTATATCGCGGGGGGCCCCCAGAGACCCAGTACTTC.

This clone is a singleton in its sample. The rearrangement links TRBV7-9 to TRBJ2-5, with D unresolved. V lost 7 bases and J lost 5, with 11 bases in between. The CDR3 contains 12 residues. Germline-derived CDR1 and CDR2 are SEHNR and FQNEAQ (reference sequence). The CDR3 DNA is TGTGCCAGCACCCCACTTACGGAGACCCAGTACTTC. This codes for CASTPLTETQYF.

The chain has TRBV4-3 and TRBJ1-1; 7 nucleotides match TRBD1. The germline gives CDR1 LGHNA, CDR2 YSLEER. The V and J ends lost 5 bases and 4 bases, in that order; junction bases with no gene match: 13. The CDR3 contains 16 residues. The CDR3 protein is CASSYMTGYGSTEAFF. The CDR3 nucleotides read TGCGCCAGCAGCTATATGACAGGGTACGGGTCCACTGAAGCTTTCTTT.

The CDR3 DNA follows: TGTGCCACCAGCTCGGGGGGGAGCAATCAGCCCCAGCATTTT. Protein: CATSSGGSNQPQHF. This rearrangement joins TRBV15 to TRBJ1-5; possibly TRBD1 for D (5 bases). The CDR3 sequence is 14 residues long. The V end was cut by 5 bases, the J end by 1 base, with 9 bases between. From germline, CDR1 is LNHNV and CDR2 YYDKDF (reference sequence).

The rearrangement uses TRBV18 and TRBJ2-2; TRBD2 might be the D (6 bases). The V gene's germline CDR1 is KGHSH and CDR2 LQKENI. V was cut by 0 bases and J by 5 bases, with 10 bases left in between. The CDR3 consists of 15 residues. The CDR3 region has the DNA TGTGCCAGCTCACCACCCCCAGGGAGGACCGGGGAGCTGTTTTTT. Translation: CASSPPPGRTGELFF.

The rearrangement joins TRBV10-3 to TRBJ1-1, with no clear D. The CDR3 covers 14 residues. The V gene lost 11 bases and the J gene lost 1 base, with 17 bases spanning the gap. CDR1 is ENHRY and CDR2 is SYGVKD in the germline V gene. CDR3 DNA sequence: TGTGCCCTCCGTCCCGGGGATAGGAACACTGAAGCTTTCTTT. It is translated as CALRPGDRNTEAFF.